The TCR beta chain described here comes from a study of CD8 T cells in Susac syndrome. Study-wide results and limits: As the study acknowledged, the number of individuals who were part of its TCR sequencing and HLA analysis was relatively small.

Of note for this clonotype: The target antigen is unknown.

The V gene lost 3 bases and the J gene lost 4 bases, with 11 bases spanning the gap. This CDR3 is 13 amino acids long. Germline lookup yields CDR1 SGHDT and CDR2 YYEEEE. Random hexamers served to reverse transcribe roughly 0.45 to 1 ug RNA. An immunoSEQ multiplex PCR generated amplified TCR beta CDR3 products spanning 54 Vbeta and 13 Jbeta. TCRdb independently ran MiXCR on the immunoSEQ multiplex PCR reads; one entry per CDR3 protein. The table includes under 95,000 distinct CDR3 sequences, just under 95% detected once. Sequencing of TCR beta was performed on blood CD8+ T cells and on blood CD4+ T cells. In contrast to the negatively isolated CD8+ and CD4+ T cells, TEMRA cells were FACS-enriched.

The specimen was CD4+ T cells from PBMCs. This chain connects TRBV5-6 to TRBJ2-7; perhaps TRBD1 as D (6 bases). This clonotype was obtained from a human donor with Susac syndrome. The CDR3 sequence is CASSSGGAYEQYF. The CDR3 DNA sequence: TGTGCCAGCAGCTCTGGGGGCGCTTACGAGCAGTACTTC.